Listed below are T cell receptor beta chains from one sample, sequenced in a study of brain T cells in children with intractable seizures. Assay used: immunoSEQ multiplex PCR; TCRdb lists only in-frame clones, some missing. The sample includes about 76,000 clones, about 92% of them seen just once. Material: peripheral blood, obtained at surgery. The receptors come from a boy in the first two years of life with tuberous sclerosis and intractable seizures. Each CDR3 is given with its conserved first and last residue. A D gene is named only where the DNA matches it firmly. Some rows have no size entry. The others give once, few or many, or a class for an expanded clone.

d_call | j_call | v_call | clone_size | cdr3_aa | cdr3_nt
TRBD1 | TRBJ1-2 | TRBV2 | - | CASSATGQGARYTF | TGTGCCAGCAGTGCAACCGGACAGGGCGCGAGGTATACCTTC
- | TRBJ2-7 | TRBV19 | - | CASSPRDIPYEQYF | TGTGCCAGTAGTCCGCGGGACATCCCTTACGAGCAGTACTTC
- | TRBJ2-2 | TRBV5-1 | - | CASTERRGGTGELFF | TGCGCCAGCACTGAGCGGCGAGGGGGAACCGGGGAGCTGTTTTTT
TRBD1 | TRBJ1-1 | TRBV27 | - | CASSLVGTGSTNTEAFF | TGTGCCAGCAGCCTGGTGGGGACAGGGAGCACGAACACTGAAGCTTTCTTT
- | TRBJ1-4 | TRBV19 | - | CARDTDPVGEKLFF | TGTGCCAGGGACACGGACCCAGTAGGGGAAAAACTGTTTTTT
- | TRBJ1-2 | TRBV19 | - | CASSIIPGYGYTF | TGTGCCAGTAGTATAATTCCGGGCTATGGCTACACCTTC
- | TRBJ2-4 | TRBV27 | - | CASSYRDKNIQYF | TGTGCCAGCAGTTACAGGGATAAAAACATTCAGTACTTC
TRBD2 | TRBJ2-5 | TRBV5-1 | - | CASSWRPTSGAGETQYF | TGCGCCAGCAGCTGGCGACCTACTAGCGGGGCTGGAGAGACCCAGTACTTC
- | TRBJ2-3 | TRBV9 | - | CASSVTGGQGDTQYF | TGTGCCAGCAGCGTAACGGGGGGCCAAGGAGATACGCAGTATTTT
- | TRBJ2-7 | TRBV5-6 | - | CASSLPGIYEQYF | TGTGCCAGCAGCTTGCCAGGAATCTACGAGCAGTACTTC
TRBD1 | TRBJ1-3 | TRBV11-2 | - | CASSSYRGLLNTIYF | TGTGCCAGCAGCTCTTACAGGGGGCTGTTGAACACCATATATTTT
- | TRBJ1-3 | TRBV18 | few | CASSPPGDSGNTIYF | TGTGCCAGCTCACCACCTGGGGACTCTGGAAACACCATATATTTT
TRBD2 | TRBJ2-5 | TRBV9 | - | CASSARTGGETQYF | TGTGCCAGCAGCGCCCGGACGGGGGGAGAGACCCAGTACTTC
- | TRBJ2-1 | TRBV25-1 | - | CATWVQDNEQFF | TGTGCGACTTGGGTGCAAGACAATGAGCAGTTCTTC
- | TRBJ1-5 | TRBV2 | few | CASSDIGRAMSFQPQHF | TGTGCCAGCAGTGATATCGGAAGGGCCATGAGCTTTCAGCCCCAGCATTTT
- | TRBJ1-5 | TRBV2 | - | CASGGRVDGNQPQHF | TGTGCCAGCGGGGGCAGGGTTGACGGCAATCAGCCCCAGCATTTT
TRBD2 | TRBJ2-7 | TRBV25-1 | - | CASTQERTAGVGEQYF | TGTGCCAGCACCCAGGAGCGGACGGCGGGGGTAGGCGAGCAGTACTTC
- | TRBJ2-2 | TRBV12-3/TRBV12-4 | - | CASSFDYTGELFF | TGTGCCAGCAGTTTTGATTACACCGGGGAGCTGTTTTTT
TRBD2 | TRBJ2-1 | TRBV28 | - | CASSSPGGPGVHEQFF | TGTGCCAGCAGTTCACCGGGAGGGCCCGGGGTCCATGAGCAGTTCTTC
- | TRBJ1-1 | TRBV28 | - | CASSLSGTGTNTEAFF | TGTGCCAGCAGTTTATCCGGGACTGGGACCAACACTGAAGCTTTCTTT
TRBD1 | TRBJ1-2 | TRBV5-1 | - | CASSFLTGGDYGYTF | TGCGCCAGCAGCTTCCTTACAGGGGGCGACTATGGCTACACCTTC